Following are 6 T cell receptor beta chains from one sample sequenced in a study of cytomegalovirus exposure and HLA in healthy donors. PCR used 60 Vbeta primers and 13 Jbeta primers. The assay was immunoSEQ multiplex PCR, and TCRdb's table has in-frame clones only and misses some. The sample holds 80,000 to 95,000 clones, less than 65% seen once. The sequenced sample consisted of PBMCs. These receptors were collected from a woman younger than 45 in good health and CMV-seronegative.

The V call is TRBV2, the J call TRBJ1-1; a possible D gene is TRBD1 (5 bases). The CDR3 covers 15 residues. V lost 7 bases and J lost 0, with 15 bases in between. The germline V gene encodes CDR1 SNHLY and CDR2 FYNNEI. Here the CDR3 reads CASNHRFDMNTEAFF. The CDR3 nucleotides read TGTGCCAGCAATCACAGGTTCGACATGAACACTGAAGCTTTCTTT. The whole variable domain, filled in from reference TRBV2 and TRBJ1-1, reads EPEVTQTPSHQVTQMGQEVILRCVPISNHLYFYWYRQILGQKVEFLVSFYNNEISEKSEIFDDQFSVERPDGSNFTLKIRSTKLEDSAMYFCASNHRFDMNTEAFFGQGTRLTVV.

The chain links TRBV10-1 to TRBJ2-3, with TRBD2 identical over 9 bases. This CDR3 is built from 17 residues. The germline V gene encodes CDR1 WNHNN and CDR2 SYGVQD (reference sequence). Germline trimming cut 0 bases from V and 2 bases from J; bases unmatched to any gene: 6. CDR3 loop: CASSESLRGGPTDTQYF. The DNA of the CDR3 is TGCGCCAGCAGTGAGTCGTTGCGGGGGGGCCCCACAGATACGCAGTATTTT.

The chain combines TRBV19 with TRBJ2-7, with a weak D call TRBD1 (6 bases). Germline values: CDR1 LNHDA, CDR2 SQIVND (reference sequence). Trimming left V 10 bases short and J 5 bases short, with 12 bases between. This CDR3 has 11 residues. Here the CDR3 DNA reads TGTGCCACCAGGGGTTTTGACGAGCAGTACTTC. Its protein product is CATRGFDEQYF.

This chain connects TRBV6-5 to TRBJ2-7; the match to TRBD1 covers 9 bases. Germline V gene lookup returns CDR1 MNHEY and CDR2 SVGAGI. V shed 2 bases and J 2 bases; nucleotides not matched to a gene: 4. The CDR3 is 15 residues long. CDR3: CASSYGQGPTYEQYF. The DNA of the CDR3 is TGTGCCAGCAGTTACGGACAGGGGCCGACCTACGAGCAGTACTTC.

CDR3 amino acids: CASSSVGQGFMNTGELFF. CDR3 coding DNA: TGTGCCAGCAGCTCAGTCGGACAGGGATTTATGAACACCGGGGAGCTGTTTTTT. The genes are TRBV11-3 and TRBJ2-2; 8 nucleotides align to TRBD1. With V trimmed by 4 bases and J by 1 base, 11 bases remained unmatched. The CDR3 sequence is 18 residues long. Germline values: CDR1 SGHNT, CDR2 YENEEA.

There are a few counts of this clone. This chain links TRBV19 with TRBJ2-7, with D maybe TRBD2 (6 bases). Per the germline V gene, CDR1 is LNHDA and CDR2 is SQIVND (reference sequence). This CDR3 is 14 amino acids long. Deletions cut 3 bases from V and 4 bases from J, with 13 bases between. Here the CDR3 reads CASSMYPGTYEQYF. The CDR3 nucleotides read TGTGCCAGTAGTATGTATCCGGGGACTTACGAGCAGTACTTC.